The 10 T cell receptor beta chains in this list originate from one sample, sequenced in a study of blood T cells in healthy people across ages. For the second PCR, which ran for roughly 6 to 11 cycles, a sample-barcoded 5' primer and a J-beta primer mix were used. TCRdb re-called the 5' RACE reads through MiXCR, storing one row per CDR3 protein. The profile shows roughly 730,000 distinct CDR3 sequences, about 56% of them singletons. The sample taken for sequencing was blood. The receptors come from a man in his forties in good health.

The V gene is TRBV5-1, the J gene TRBJ2-3; D gene ambiguous. Looked up from germline, CDR1 is SGHRS and CDR2 is YFSETQ. CDR3 length: 17 amino acids. V lost 1 base, J lost 0 bases, and 15 bases lay in between. Here the CDR3 reads CASSLRRSSSSTDTQYF. CDR3 sequence (DNA): TGCGCCAGCAGCTTGCGGCGCAGTTCCTCTAGCACAGATACGCAGTATTTT. Filled out from reference TRBV5-1 and TRBJ2-3, the complete variable domain reads KAGVTQTPRYLIKTRGQQVTLSCSPISGHRSVSWYQQTPGQGLQFLFEYFSETQRNKGNFPGRFSGRQFSNSRSEMNVSTLELGDSALYLCASSLRRSSSSTDTQYFGPGTRLTVL.

A single count supports this clonotype. DNA for the CDR3: TGTGCCAGCAGTGACACCCGACGGAGTGATGGCTACACCTTC. It translates to CASSDTRRSDGYTF. This sequence joins TRBV25-1 and TRBJ1-2, with unresolved D. The V gene's germline CDR1 is MGHDK and CDR2 SYGVNS. The CDR3 loop spans 14 amino acids. V lost 3 bases to trimming and J lost 6 bases, with 14 bases between them.

The V and J genes are TRBV24-1 and TRBJ2-1; D is possibly TRBD2 (5 bases). This CDR3 contains 15 residues. The V gene lost 6 bases and the J gene lost 3 bases, with 14 bases spanning the gap. CDR1 and CDR2 from the germline V gene are KGHDR and SFDVKD. CDR3 in amino acids: CATSPSGRFYNEQFF. In nucleotides, the CDR3 is TGTGCCACCAGTCCAAGCGGACGATTCTACAATGAGCAGTTCTTC.

The chain has TRBV5-1 and TRBJ2-5; possible D gene TRBD1, 6 bases. The CDR3 contains 16 residues. Germline V CDR1 and CDR2: SGHRS, YFSETQ. The ends were cut back, 0 bases at V and 1 base at J, with 13 bases in the middle. The CDR3 loop reads CASSLASGGLQETQYF. CDR3 nucleotide sequence: TGCGCCAGCAGCTTGGCATCTGGGGGCCTCCAAGAGACCCAGTACTTC. The full variable domain, with the rest looked up from reference TRBV5-1 and TRBJ2-5, is KAGVTQTPRYLIKTRGQQVTLSCSPISGHRSVSWYQQTPGQGLQFLFEYFSETQRNKGNFPGRFSGRQFSNSRSEMNVSTLELGDSALYLCASSLASGGLQETQYFGPGTRLLVL.

This chain links TRBV6-2 or TRBV6-3 with TRBJ1-1; D not certain. The CDR3 runs to 14 residues. Trimming removed 2 bases from V and 0 bases from J, with 7 bases in between. Germline loops: CDR1 MNHEY, CDR2 SVGEGT. The CDR3 nucleotides read TGTGCCAGCAGTTACCCGGGAATGAACACTGAAGCTTTCTTT. It encodes CASSYPGMNTEAFF.

This clonotype showed up many times. This chain links TRBV7-2 with TRBJ2-5; 7 bases match TRBD2. Trimming at V came to 3 bases and at J to 5 bases, leaving 6 bases not matched to a gene. The CDR3 spans 14 residues. Germline V CDR1 and CDR2: SGHTA, FQGNSA. CDR3: CASSFNPGGETQYF. The CDR3 DNA is TGTGCCAGCAGCTTCAACCCCGGGGGGGAGACCCAGTACTTC.

In DNA, the CDR3 is TGTGCCAGCAGTTCCCCGGGACAAGGTATCTCCTACGAGCAGTACTTC. Protein sequence: CASSSPGQGISYEQYF. This chain connects TRBV27 to TRBJ2-7; a possible D gene is TRBD1 (6 bases). The CDR3 is 16 residues long. The germline V gene has CDR1 MNHEY and CDR2 SMNVEV (reference sequence). Trimming took off 4 bases at V and 0 bases at J, with 16 bases between the two ends.

The chain joins TRBV12-3 or TRBV12-4 to TRBJ2-5; 9 nucleotides line up with TRBD1. The assigned J gene may be wrong: the sequence end matches TRBJ2-7 better. The CDR3 contains 15 residues. DNA for the CDR3: TGTGCCAGCAGTCGACAAACGGACAGGGGTTACGAGCAGTACTTC. As protein: CASSRQTDRGYEQYF.

This chain links TRBV6-5 with TRBJ2-7; possibly TRBD2 for D (6 bases). The CDR3 consists of 15 residues. CDR1 is MNHEY, CDR2 SVGAGI, per germline. V was pared by 5 bases and J by 7 bases, with 21 bases between. For the CDR3, the DNA is TGTGCCAGCAGTGTGACGGACTACTCCTACAATGAGCAGTACTTC. It is translated as CASSVTDYSYNEQYF.

This rearrangement joins TRBV6-1 to TRBJ2-3, with D perhaps given as TRBD1 or TRBD2 (5 bases each). The CDR3 has 15 amino acids. Trimming removed 5 bases from V and 3 bases from J, with 15 bases in between. Germline CDR1 MNHNS, CDR2 SASEGT. The CDR3 loop reads CASSRDPGTTDTQYF. The DNA of the CDR3 is TGTGCCAGCAGTAGGGACCCAGGCACTACAGATACGCAGTATTTT.